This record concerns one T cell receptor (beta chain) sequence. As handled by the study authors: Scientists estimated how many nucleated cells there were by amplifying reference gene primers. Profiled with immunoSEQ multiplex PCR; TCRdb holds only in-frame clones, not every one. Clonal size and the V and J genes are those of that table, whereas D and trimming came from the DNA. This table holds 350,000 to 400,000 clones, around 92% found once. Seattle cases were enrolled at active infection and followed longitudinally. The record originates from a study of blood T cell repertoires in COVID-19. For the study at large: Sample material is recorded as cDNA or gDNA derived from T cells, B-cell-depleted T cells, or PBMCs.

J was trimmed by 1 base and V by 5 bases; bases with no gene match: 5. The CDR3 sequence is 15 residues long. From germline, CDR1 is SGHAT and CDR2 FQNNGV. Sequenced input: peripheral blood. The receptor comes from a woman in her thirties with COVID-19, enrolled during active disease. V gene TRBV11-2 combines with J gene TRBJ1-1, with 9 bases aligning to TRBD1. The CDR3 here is CASSLTGGKNTEAFF. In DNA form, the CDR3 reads TGTGCCAGCAGCCTTACAGGGGGCAAGAACACTGAAGCTTTCTTT. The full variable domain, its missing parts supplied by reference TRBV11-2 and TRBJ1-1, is EAGVAQSPRYKIIEKRQSVAFWCNPISGHATLYWYQQILGQGPKLLIQFQNNGVVDDSQLPKDRFSAERLKGVDSTLKIQPAKLEDSAVYLCASSLTGGKNTEAFFGQGTRLTVV.